One and the same sample provided the 30 T cell receptor beta chains below, sequenced in a study of blood T cell repertoires in COVID-19. TCRdb's copy holds only in-frame clones and misses some; the assay was immunoSEQ multiplex PCR. The profile shows around 94,000 clones, around 90% of them singletons. Sample: peripheral blood. These receptors were collected from a woman aged 45-59 years with COVID-19, enrolled during active disease.

The gene calls are TRBV2 and TRBJ1-4; D not resolved. The CDR3 consists of 16 residues. Germline lookup yields CDR1 SNHLY and CDR2 FYNNEI. Trimming left V 6 bases short and J 0 bases short, with 14 bases between. CDR3 nucleotides: TGTGCCAGCAGCCCCGAGGTAGCCGCAACTAATGAAAAACTGTTTTTT. Translating gives CASSPEVAATNEKLFF. Full variable domain (remainder filled in from reference TRBV2 and TRBJ1-4): EPEVTQTPSHQVTQMGQEVILRCVPISNHLYFYWYRQILGQKVEFLVSFYNNEISEKSEIFDDQFSVERPDGSNFTLKIRSTKLEDSAMYFCASSPEVAATNEKLFFGSGTQLSVL.

The V gene is TRBV5-1, the J gene TRBJ2-1; 9 bases are a match to TRBD2. This CDR3 region has 16 residues. V was clipped by 5 bases and J by 0 bases; unmatched bases: 6. Germline-derived CDR1 and CDR2 are SGHRS and YFSETQ. The CDR3 DNA sequence: TGCGCCAGCAGTTTTAGCGGGGGCGGCTCCTACAATGAGCAGTTCTTC. Protein sequence: CASSFSGGGSYNEQFF.

This rearrangement joins TRBV2 to TRBJ1-4; D unclear. Trimming pared 3 bases from V and 8 bases from J, leaving 10 bases between. The CDR3 extends over 13 amino acids. Germline CDR1 and CDR2: SNHLY and FYNNEI. DNA of the CDR3: TGTGCCAGCAGTGACATCAGGTGGGAAAAACTGTTTTTT. Its protein product is CASSDIRWEKLFF.

This clone has just one count. Other DNA sequences in this sample translate to the same CDR3. The chain joins TRBV5-4 to TRBJ2-7; D might be TRBD1 (5 bases). The CDR3 has 12 residues. Germline CDR1 SGHNT, CDR2 YYREEE (reference sequence). Trimming removed 4 bases from V and 3 bases from J, with 8 bases in between. The DNA for the CDR3 is TGTGCCAGCAGCCAAGACAGCTACGAGCAGTACTTC. Amino acids: CASSQDSYEQYF. Drawing the rest from reference TRBV5-4 and TRBJ2-7, the complete variable domain is ETGVTQSPTHLIKTRGQQVTLRCSSQSGHNTVSWYQQALGQGPQFIFQYYREEENGRGNFPPRFSGLQFPNYSSELNVNALELDDSALYLCASSQDSYEQYFGPGTRLTVT.

This chain uses TRBV6-6 with TRBJ1-2; 11 bases map to TRBD1. The germline gives CDR1 MNHNY, CDR2 SVGAGI (reference sequence). V lost 3 bases to trimming and J lost 3 bases; unmatched junction nucleotides: 3. The CDR3 sequence is 15 residues long. For the CDR3, the DNA is TGTGCCAGCAGTTATAGGGGACAGGGGGACTATGGCTACACCTTC. It yields the protein CASSYRGQGDYGYTF.

For the CDR3, the DNA is TGTGCCAGCAGCTTTAGCGGGGGGGCCGGAGAGACCCAGTACTTC. Encoded protein: CASSFSGGAGETQYF. The rearrangement uses TRBV11-2 and TRBJ2-5; the match to TRBD2 covers 11 bases. There are 15 residues in the CDR3. CDR1 is SGHAT and CDR2 is FQNNGV in the germline V gene. Losses at the gene ends were 3 bases for V and 4 bases for J; bases not matched to a gene: 4.

The gene calls are TRBV2 and TRBJ1-4, with TRBD1 matching over 8 bases. Germline V CDR1 and CDR2: SNHLY, FYNNEI. The CDR3 contains 14 residues. J gave up 5 bases and V 7 bases, and 6 bases lay outside the gene matches. CDR3 loop: CASIRRGRNEKLFF. The CDR3 DNA sequence: TGTGCCAGCATCCGCAGGGGGCGGAATGAAAAACTGTTTTTT.

The rearrangement uses TRBV5-1 and TRBJ1-2; the match to TRBD1 covers 7 bases. Germline CDR1 and CDR2: SGHRS and YFSETQ. CDR3 length: 14 residues. J gave up 5 bases and V 4 bases, and 8 bases lay outside the gene matches. CDR3 bases: TGCGCCAGCAGCGAAATCGACAGGGTGTATGGCTACACCTTC. Amino acid sequence: CASSEIDRVYGYTF.

The chain joins TRBV11-3 to TRBJ2-2; the match to TRBD1 covers 12 bases. The germline V gene encodes CDR1 SGHNT and CDR2 YENEEA. There are 15 residues in the CDR3. J was trimmed by 5 bases and V by 6 bases; bases with no gene match: 4. The CDR3 coding sequence is TGTGCCAGCAGGCCGGGACAGGGGGCGACCGGGGAGCTGTTTTTT. It translates to CASRPGQGATGELFF.

The V gene is TRBV10-2, the J gene TRBJ2-7; 13 bases fit TRBD2. The CDR3 spans 16 residues. Germline-derived CDR1 and CDR2 are WSHSY and SAAADI. V trimming: 0 bases; J trimming: 4 bases; junction bases outside the gene matches: 3. The CDR3 is CASSESGTSGVYEQYF. The CDR3 region has the DNA TGCGCCAGCAGTGAGTCCGGGACTAGCGGGGTTTACGAGCAGTACTTC.

In this sample, this clone turned up a few times. The chain uses TRBV28 and TRBJ2-2; 12 bases are a match to TRBD2. CDR1 and CDR2 (germline): MDHEN, SYDVKM. The CDR3 is 17 amino acids. The ends lost 4 bases at V and 3 bases at J; junction bases unmatched: 6. The CDR3 nucleotides read TGTGCCAGCAGTTCTGGACTAGCGGGGAGATACACCGGGGAGCTGTTTTTT. Amino acids: CASSSGLAGRYTGELFF.

This clone was detected only a few times. The chain couples TRBV18 to TRBJ2-7; tentatively, D is TRBD1 (6 bases). The CDR3 covers 16 residues. Trimming removed 4 bases at V and 0 bases at J, with 16 bases between. The germline gives CDR1 KGHSH, CDR2 LQKENI. The CDR3 bases are TGTGCCAGCTCACAAAGACAGGCCAAATTCTCCTACGAGCAGTACTTC. As protein: CASSQRQAKFSYEQYF.

This chain links TRBV5-1 with TRBJ1-3, with TRBD1 as a possible D gene (5 bases). Trimming left V 0 bases short and J 4 bases short, with 20 bases between. CDR1 SGHRS and CDR2 YFSETQ come from the germline V gene. The CDR3 has 18 residues. For the CDR3, the DNA is TGCGCCAGCAGCTTGGAAGGATTCGGGCAGGGCGAAGGAAACACCATATATTTT. Translating it yields CASSLEGFGQGEGNTIYF. The variable domain in full, completed from reference TRBV5-1 and TRBJ1-3, reads KAGVTQTPRYLIKTRGQQVTLSCSPISGHRSVSWYQQTPGQGLQFLFEYFSETQRNKGNFPGRFSGRQFSNSRSEMNVSTLELGDSALYLCASSLEGFGQGEGNTIYFGEGSWLTVV.

The gene calls are TRBV2 and TRBJ2-7; 8 positions agree with TRBD2. The junction had 7 bases not matched to a gene; V was cut back by 4 bases and J by 2 bases. Germline-derived CDR1 and CDR2 are SNHLY and FYNNEI. The CDR3 sequence is 15 residues long. The CDR3 DNA is TGTGCCAGCAGTGGAGGCGGGGGGTTTGCCTACGAGCAGTACTTC. It specifies CASSGGGGFAYEQYF.

The chain combines TRBV6-5 with TRBJ1-2, with 10 bases fitting TRBD1. CDR1 and CDR2 from the germline V gene are MNHEY and SVGAGI. This CDR3 is 15 amino acids long. V dropped 6 bases and J dropped 0; count of bases not matched to a gene: 4. The CDR3 sequence: CASRAGTGANYGYTF. The CDR3 nucleotides read TGTGCCAGCAGGGCCGGGACAGGGGCTAACTATGGCTACACCTTC.

The chain recombines TRBV19 with TRBJ2-2; D perhaps matches TRBD1 (7 bases). Germline V lookup: CDR1 LNHDA, CDR2 SQIVND (reference sequence). Trimming stripped 6 bases from V and 8 bases from J, with 31 bases between. This CDR3 contains 19 residues. As DNA, the CDR3 is TGTGCCAGTAGCAACGGAGGGACAGCTCCCCTCCAACTCTCGGGGGAGCTGTTTTTT. It codes for CASSNGGTAPLQLSGELFF.

V is TRBV11-2 and J is TRBJ2-3; 10 bases fit TRBD1. The CDR3 runs 14 residues. CDR1 and CDR2 from the germline V gene are SGHAT and FQNNGV. Losses at the gene ends were 7 bases for V and 3 bases for J; bases not matched to a gene: 4. The CDR3 coding sequence is TGTGCCAGCACCTGGGACAGGGGAACAGATACGCAGTATTTT. Translating it yields CASTWDRGTDTQYF.

The CDR3 here is CASNPTNLQGANEKLFF. In nucleotides, the CDR3 is TGTGCCAGCAACCCCACCAATCTACAGGGGGCTAATGAAAAACTGTTTTTT. The genes are TRBV28 and TRBJ1-4, with 8 bases that match TRBD1. The germline V gene encodes CDR1 MDHEN and CDR2 SYDVKM. The junction had 13 bases not matched to a gene; V was cut back by 7 bases and J by 3 bases. CDR3 size: 17 residues. Full variable domain (missing parts from reference TRBV28 and TRBJ1-4): DVKVTQSSRYLVKRTGEKVFLECVQDMDHENMFWYRQDPGLGLRLIYFSYDVKMKEKGDIPEGYSVSREKKERFSLILESASTNQTSMYLCASNPTNLQGANEKLFFGSGTQLSVL.

This clone showed up just a few times. The chain links TRBV2 to TRBJ1-6; a weak D match, TRBD1 (5 bases). CDR3 length equals 13 residues. V lost 7 bases, J lost 10 bases, and 14 bases lay in between. Germline V CDR1 and CDR2: SNHLY, FYNNEI. The CDR3 sequence: CASTGTLGSPLHF. The CDR3 coding sequence is TGTGCCAGCACCGGGACTCTGGGATCACCCCTCCACTTT.

The V call is TRBV28, the J call TRBJ2-7, with 9 bases identical to TRBD1. The CDR3 spans 14 residues. V lost 3 bases and J lost 4; bases outside the gene matches: 4. Germline V gene data show CDR1 as MDHEN and CDR2 as SYDVKM. This CDR3 is CASSFWDRVYEQYF. For the CDR3, the DNA is TGTGCCAGCAGTTTCTGGGACAGGGTATACGAGCAGTACTTC.

The chain uses TRBV5-8 and TRBJ2-4, with a weak D call TRBD2 (6 bases). Looked up from germline, CDR1 is SGHTS and CDR2 is YDEGEE. The V gene lost 1 base and the J gene lost 8 bases, with 16 bases spanning the gap. CDR3 length: 15 residues. The CDR3 DNA reads TGTGCCAGCAGCTTGTTGTTTATGGGGGGAGACATTCAGTACTTC. This gives the protein CASSLLFMGGDIQYF.

The gene calls are TRBV10-2 and TRBJ2-7; D possibly corresponds to TRBD1 (5 bases). The CDR3 is made up of 14 amino acids. Germline assignment: CDR1 WSHSY and CDR2 SAAADI. Trimming took 2 bases from V and 0 from J, leaving 8 bases between them. As DNA, the CDR3 is TGCGCCAGCAGTGAGAGGGGCCTCTCCTACGAGCAGTACTTC. Protein sequence: CASSERGLSYEQYF.

The chain is built from TRBV9 and TRBJ1-2; 7 bases line up with TRBD1. CDR1 is SGDLS, CDR2 YYNGEE, per germline. The CDR3 has 13 residues. J lost 2 bases, V lost 4 bases, and 2 bases had no gene match. DNA for the CDR3: TGTGCCAGCAGCTCACAGGGGAACTATGGCTACACCTTC. It specifies CASSSQGNYGYTF. Supplemented by reference TRBV9 and TRBJ1-2, the full variable domain reads DSGVTQTPKHLITATGQRVTLRCSPRSGDLSVYWYQQSLDQGLQFLIQYYNGEERAKGNILERFSAQQFPDLHSELNLSSLELGDSALYFCASSSQGNYGYTFGSGTRLTVV.

The chain is built from TRBV11-2 and TRBJ1-2, with unresolved D. Germline values: CDR1 SGHAT, CDR2 FQNNGV. The CDR3 consists of 13 residues. Trimming removed 4 bases at V and 4 bases at J, with 10 bases between. The CDR3 is CASSSRLVYGYTF. DNA for the CDR3: TGTGCCAGCAGCTCGAGACTAGTCTATGGCTACACCTTC.

This clone has just one count. This chain joins TRBV7-7 and TRBJ2-1; no definite D call. CDR1 and CDR2 from the germline V gene are SSHAT and FNYEAQ (reference sequence). V lost 2 bases to trimming and J lost 10 bases, with 18 bases between them. The CDR3 consists of 15 residues. CDR3 bases: TGTGCCAGCAGCTTAAGTGGTTTTGGCGGCGGCGAGCAGTTCTTC. It translates to CASSLSGFGGGEQFF.

The chain has TRBV6-5 and TRBJ1-2, with D tentatively TRBD1 (6 bases). Per the germline V gene, CDR1 is MNHEY and CDR2 is SVGAGI. V was pared by 0 bases and J by 6 bases, with 14 bases between. The CDR3 consists of 15 residues. The CDR3: CASSYSGEGVDGYTF. CDR3 in DNA: TGTGCCAGCAGTTACTCGGGGGAGGGGGTAGATGGCTACACCTTC.

This rearrangement joins TRBV6-6 to TRBJ1-6; 7 nucleotides match TRBD1. Germline V gene lookup returns CDR1 MNHNY and CDR2 SVGAGI (reference sequence). This CDR3 has 16 residues. With V trimmed by 5 bases and J by 8 bases, 12 bases remained unmatched. Written as DNA, the CDR3 is TGTGCCAGCAGTCGATGGGACAGCCCGAAAGATTCACCCCTCCACTTT. Translation: CASSRWDSPKDSPLHF.

V usage is TRBV6-5 and J usage is TRBJ1-1; possibly TRBD1 for D (5 bases). The CDR3 is made up of 14 amino acids. V was trimmed by 5 bases and J by 1 base, leaving 11 bases between them. Germline-derived CDR1 and CDR2 are MNHEY and SVGAGI. The chain's CDR3 is CASSPPTENTEAFF. CDR3 nucleotide sequence: TGTGCCAGCAGTCCCCCGACAGAGAACACTGAAGCTTTCTTT.

The chain recombines TRBV28 with TRBJ1-5; D remains unclear. This CDR3 region has 12 residues. Trimming took off 6 bases at V and 6 bases at J, with 9 bases between the two ends. Germline CDR1 MDHEN, CDR2 SYDVKM. The DNA of the CDR3 is TGTGCCAGCAGCCCCGGACTTCAGCCCCAGCATTTT. Amino acids: CASSPGLQPQHF.

The CDR3 here is CATSAPGQGSTDTQYF. The CDR3 nucleotides read TGTGCCACCAGCGCTCCTGGACAGGGAAGCACAGATACGCAGTATTTT. The chain links TRBV15 to TRBJ2-3; 8 bases agree with TRBD1. There are 16 residues in the CDR3. Germline CDR1 and CDR2: LNHNV and YYDKDF (reference sequence). V shed 5 bases and J 0 bases; nucleotides not matched to a gene: 7.